A selection of T cell receptor beta chains follows, all from one sample in a study of control samples from healthy donors and cancer patients. Profiling relied on immunoSEQ multiplex PCR, and the TCRdb table lists in-frame clones only, not all of them. The sample carries roughly 100,000 clones, around 90% recorded once. The sample comprised blood. The receptors come from a woman aged 18-29 years in good health. CDR3s include the opening cysteine and the closing phenylalanine or tryptophan. D genes are given only for firm matches. Only part of the rows carry a size: once, few, many, or a class if the clone is expanded.

V gene,J gene,D gene,clone size,CDR3 DNA,CDR3 protein
TRBV6-2/TRBV6-3,TRBJ1-6,TRBD1,-,TGTGCCAGCAGTTACTCGACAGGGATAGAGTCACCCCTCCACTTT,CASSYSTGIESPLHF
TRBV19,TRBJ2-7,TRBD1,-,TGTGCCAGTAGTCTTTTGGGACAGGCCTACGAGCAGTACTTC,CASSLLGQAYEQYF
TRBV5-5,TRBJ2-7,-,-,TGTGCCAGCAGCTTGGCTGGGGGCAACGAGCAGTACTTC,CASSLAGGNEQYF
TRBV5-4,TRBJ1-1,-,-,TGTGCCAGCAGGAGGGGAGGGGAGGGCACTGAAGCTTTCTTT,CASRRGGEGTEAFF
TRBV4-1,TRBJ2-4,-,-,TGCGCCAGCAGCCAAGATCAGGAGGGGGCAGGCTCGGAAAACATTCAGTACTTC,CASSQDQEGAGSENIQYF
TRBV24-1,TRBJ1-2,-,-,TGTGCCACCAGTGATTCTGCTAAAGGCTATGGCTACACCTTC,CATSDSAKGYGYTF
TRBV5-1,TRBJ2-7,-,-,TGCGCCAGCAGCTTGATTCAGGGTTACGAGCAGTACTTC,CASSLIQGYEQYF
TRBV5-1,TRBJ1-3,-,-,TGCGCCAGCAGCTTGGACAGCCATCCCTCTGGAAACACCATATATTTT,CASSLDSHPSGNTIYF
TRBV21-1,TRBJ1-5,-,-,TGTGCCAGCAGCAAAGAGTGGAGTAGCAATCAGCCCCAGCATTTT,CASSKEWSSNQPQHF
TRBV5-4,TRBJ1-2,-,once,TGTGCCAGCAGCTTGTCCGGGGGTCAACGGGGCTACACCTTC,CASSLSGGQRGYTF
TRBV2,TRBJ2-2,-,once,TGTGCCAGCAGTGATTTGGTTAGGGCCGGGGAGCTGTTTTTT,CASSDLVRAGELFF
TRBV19,TRBJ2-1,TRBD2,-,TGTGCCAGTAGGCCTAGCGGGATTAGCTCCTACAATGAGCAGTTCTTC,CASRPSGISSYNEQFF
TRBV5-1,TRBJ2-3,-,-,TGCGCCAGCAGCTTGGGGGTTGGAGATACGCAGTATTTT,CASSLGVGDTQYF
TRBV10-3,TRBJ2-7,TRBD2,-,TGTGCCATCATGGGGGTACGGGGGGACGAGCAGTACTTC,CAIMGVRGDEQYF
TRBV19,TRBJ2-2,-,-,TGTGCCAGTAGTATCGGTGGGTTAACCGGGGAGCTGTTTTTT,CASSIGGLTGELFF
TRBV7-2,TRBJ2-3,-,-,TGTGCCAGCCAAACTACCACAGATACGCAGTATTTT,CASQTTTDTQYF